What follows describes a single T cell receptor beta chain. Profiling relied on immunoSEQ multiplex PCR, and the TCRdb table lists in-frame clones only, not all of them. The sample holds around 190,000 clones, roughly 94% seen once. The data stem from a study of T cell responses to AZD1222 COVID-19 vaccine. The CDR3 totals 13 residues. Trimming at V came to 6 bases and at J to 5 bases, leaving 5 bases not matched to a gene. CDR1 SGHNT and CDR2 YENEEA come from the germline V gene. The sample consisted of peripheral blood, taken 28 days after the second AZD1222 dose. The sequence came from an adult who received the AZD1222 COVID-19 vaccine. This chain connects TRBV11-3 to TRBJ1-1, with 8 bases matching TRBD1. The CDR3 coding sequence is TGTGCCAGCAGTCGACAGGGGCGGACTGAAGCTTTCTTT. Translated: CASSRQGRTEAFF.